This TCR beta chain was profiled in a study of cytomegalovirus exposure and HLA in healthy donors. The primer mix had 60 Vbeta and 13 Jbeta primers. Method: immunoSEQ multiplex PCR; TCRdb's copy keeps in-frame clones and lacks some. The sample includes fewer than 40,000 clones, 70% to 85% of them seen just once. By its share, this clone is medium-sized. This CDR3 is 14 amino acids long. J gave up 7 bases and V 5 bases, and 8 bases lay outside the gene matches. Germline-derived CDR1 and CDR2 are MNHEY and SMNVEV (reference sequence). The sequence came from a woman between 18 and 29 years old in good health and CMV-seronegative. The chain is built from TRBV27 and TRBJ1-1; 9 bases agree with TRBD1. Sequencing input: PBMCs. CDR3 bases: TGTGCCAGCAGTCAACAGGGGGCTGCGAATGAAGCTTTCTTT. Translating it yields CASSQQGAANEAFF.